Sequencing of this T cell receptor beta chain was carried out in a study of CD8 T cells in ankylosing spondylitis. Germline-derived CDR1 and CDR2 are SGHNT and YYREEE (reference sequence). J lost 3 bases, V lost 4 bases, and 4 bases had no gene match. The CDR3 extends over 15 amino acids. Libraries for TCR beta were made by quantitative 5'-RACE with molecular barcodes. Each CDR3 protein gets one entry after TCRdb re-called the 5' RACE reads with MiXCR. The sample contains under 150,000 distinct CDR3 sequences, roughly 8% of which appear only once. This clonotype has only a few counts. The sequence derives from a male donor with ankylosing spondylitis. This rearrangement joins TRBV5-4 to TRBJ2-1, with 10 bases lining up with TRBD2. Sequenced material: synovial fluid, either unsorted or a sorted T cell fraction (not recorded which). CDR3 sequence (DNA): TGTGCCAGCAGCAGTAGCGGGGGGAACTACAATGAGCAGTTCTTC. Translated: CASSSSGGNYNEQFF.